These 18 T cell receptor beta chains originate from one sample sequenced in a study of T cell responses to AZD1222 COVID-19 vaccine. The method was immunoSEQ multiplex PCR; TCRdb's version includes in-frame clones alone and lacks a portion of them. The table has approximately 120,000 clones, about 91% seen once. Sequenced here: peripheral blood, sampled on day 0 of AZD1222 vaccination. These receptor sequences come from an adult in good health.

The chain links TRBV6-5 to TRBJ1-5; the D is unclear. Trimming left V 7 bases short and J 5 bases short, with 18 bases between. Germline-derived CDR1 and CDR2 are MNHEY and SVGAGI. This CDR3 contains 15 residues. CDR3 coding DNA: TGTGCCAGCACTTGGCGTGGCGCGGACGATCAGCCCCAGCATTTT. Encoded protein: CASTWRGADDQPQHF.

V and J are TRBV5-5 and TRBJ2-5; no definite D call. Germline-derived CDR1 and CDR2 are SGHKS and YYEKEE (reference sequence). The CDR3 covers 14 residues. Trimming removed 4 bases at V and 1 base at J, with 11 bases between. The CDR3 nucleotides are TGTGCCAGCAGCCCCCGGGCAGCCCAAGAGACCCAGTACTTC. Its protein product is CASSPRAAQETQYF.

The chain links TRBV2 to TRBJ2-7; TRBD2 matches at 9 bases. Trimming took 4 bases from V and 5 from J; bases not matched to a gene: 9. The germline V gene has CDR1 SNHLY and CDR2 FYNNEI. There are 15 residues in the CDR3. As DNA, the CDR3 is TGTGCCAGCAGTGTCAGGGCGGGAGGGCCCGACGAGCAGTACTTC. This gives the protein CASSVRAGGPDEQYF.

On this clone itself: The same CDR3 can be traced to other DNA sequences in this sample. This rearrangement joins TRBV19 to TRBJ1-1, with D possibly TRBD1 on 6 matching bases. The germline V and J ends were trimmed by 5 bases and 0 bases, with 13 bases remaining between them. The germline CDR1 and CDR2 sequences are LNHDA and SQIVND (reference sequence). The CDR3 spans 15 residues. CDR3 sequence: CASSARTALNTEAFF. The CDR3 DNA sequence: TGTGCCAGTAGTGCCCGGACAGCTCTGAACACTGAAGCTTTCTTT.

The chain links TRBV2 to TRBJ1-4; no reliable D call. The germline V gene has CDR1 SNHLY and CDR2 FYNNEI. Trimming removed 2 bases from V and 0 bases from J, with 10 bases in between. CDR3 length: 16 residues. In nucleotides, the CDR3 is TGTGCCAGCAGTGAAAGGGTACTTGCAACTAATGAAAAACTGTTTTTT. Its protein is CASSERVLATNEKLFF. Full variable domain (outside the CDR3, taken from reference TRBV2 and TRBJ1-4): EPEVTQTPSHQVTQMGQEVILRCVPISNHLYFYWYRQILGQKVEFLVSFYNNEISEKSEIFDDQFSVERPDGSNFTLKIRSTKLEDSAMYFCASSERVLATNEKLFFGSGTQLSVL.

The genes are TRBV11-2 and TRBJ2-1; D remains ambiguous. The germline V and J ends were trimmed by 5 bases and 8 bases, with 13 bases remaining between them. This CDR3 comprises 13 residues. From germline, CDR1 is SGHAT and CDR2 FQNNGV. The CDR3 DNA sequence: TGTGCCAGCAGCCATAAGTGGACGGATGAGCAGTTCTTC. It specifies CASSHKWTDEQFF.

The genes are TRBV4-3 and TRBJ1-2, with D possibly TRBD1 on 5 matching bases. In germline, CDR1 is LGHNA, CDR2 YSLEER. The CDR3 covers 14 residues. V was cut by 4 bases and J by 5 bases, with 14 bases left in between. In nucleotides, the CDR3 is TGCGCCAGCAGCCGGGACGAACCAGGTTATGGCTACACCTTC. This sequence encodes CASSRDEPGYGYTF.

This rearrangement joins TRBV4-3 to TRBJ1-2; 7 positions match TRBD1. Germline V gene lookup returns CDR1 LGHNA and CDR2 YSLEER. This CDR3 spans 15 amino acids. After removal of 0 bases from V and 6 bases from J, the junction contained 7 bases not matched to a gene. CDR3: CASSQDPDRVHGYTF. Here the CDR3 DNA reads TGCGCCAGCAGCCAAGATCCCGACAGGGTGCATGGCTACACCTTC.

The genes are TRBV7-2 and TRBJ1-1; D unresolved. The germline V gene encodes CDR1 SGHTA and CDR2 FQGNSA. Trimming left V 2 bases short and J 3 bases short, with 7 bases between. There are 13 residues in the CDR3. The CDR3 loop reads CASSLTRDTEAFF. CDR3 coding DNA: TGTGCCAGCAGCTTAACTCGGGACACTGAAGCTTTCTTT.

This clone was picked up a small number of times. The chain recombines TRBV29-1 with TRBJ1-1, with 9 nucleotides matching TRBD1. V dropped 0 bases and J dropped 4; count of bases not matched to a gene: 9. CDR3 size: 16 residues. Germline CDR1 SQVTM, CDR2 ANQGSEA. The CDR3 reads CSVEDTGQGTLTEAFF. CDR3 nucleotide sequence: TGCAGCGTTGAAGATACGGGACAGGGAACCCTCACTGAAGCTTTCTTT.

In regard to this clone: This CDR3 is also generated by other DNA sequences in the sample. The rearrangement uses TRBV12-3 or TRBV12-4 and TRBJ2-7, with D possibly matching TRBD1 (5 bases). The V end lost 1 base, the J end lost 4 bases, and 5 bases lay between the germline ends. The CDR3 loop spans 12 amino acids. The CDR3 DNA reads TGTGCCAGCAGTTTAGAGGGGTACGAGCAGTACTTC. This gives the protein CASSLEGYEQYF.

The CDR3 DNA sequence: TGTGCCAGCAGTTTGACCTTCTCCTACGAGCAGTACTTC. It encodes CASSLTFSYEQYF. The chain is built from TRBV12-3 or TRBV12-4 and TRBJ2-7; D is unresolved. The CDR3 length is 13 residues. V was clipped by 3 bases and J by 0 bases, with 6 bases between them.

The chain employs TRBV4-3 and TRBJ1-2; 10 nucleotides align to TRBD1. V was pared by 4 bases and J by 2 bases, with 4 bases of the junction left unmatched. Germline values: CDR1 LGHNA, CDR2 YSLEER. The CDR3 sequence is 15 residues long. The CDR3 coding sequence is TGCGCCAGCAGCCCAGGGGACAGGGGCAACTATGGCTACACCTTC. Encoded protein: CASSPGDRGNYGYTF.

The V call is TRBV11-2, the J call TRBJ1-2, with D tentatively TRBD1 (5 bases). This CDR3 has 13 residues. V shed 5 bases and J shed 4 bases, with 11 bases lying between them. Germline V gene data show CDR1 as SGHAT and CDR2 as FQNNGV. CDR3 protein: CASSIPGAYGYTF. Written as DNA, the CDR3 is TGTGCCAGCAGCATCCCCGGGGCCTATGGCTACACCTTC.

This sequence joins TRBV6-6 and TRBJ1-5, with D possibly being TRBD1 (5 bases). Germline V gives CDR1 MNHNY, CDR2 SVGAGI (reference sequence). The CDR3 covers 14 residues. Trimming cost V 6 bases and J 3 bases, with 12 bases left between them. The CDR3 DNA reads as TGTGCCAGCAGCCCGGTGACAGACAATCAGCCCCAGCATTTT. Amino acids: CASSPVTDNQPQHF.

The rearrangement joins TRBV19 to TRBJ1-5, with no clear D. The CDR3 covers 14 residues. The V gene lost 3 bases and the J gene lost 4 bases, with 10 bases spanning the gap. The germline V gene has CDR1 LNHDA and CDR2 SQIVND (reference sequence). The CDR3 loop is CASSIEVENQPQHF. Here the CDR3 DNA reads TGTGCCAGTAGTATCGAGGTAGAGAATCAGCCCCAGCATTTT. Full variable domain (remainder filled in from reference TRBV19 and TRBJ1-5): DGGITQSPKYLFRKEGQNVTLSCEQNLNHDAMYWYRQDPGQGLRLIYYSQIVNDFQKGDIAEGYSVSREKKESFPLTVTSAQKNPTAFYLCASSIEVENQPQHFGDGTRLSIL.

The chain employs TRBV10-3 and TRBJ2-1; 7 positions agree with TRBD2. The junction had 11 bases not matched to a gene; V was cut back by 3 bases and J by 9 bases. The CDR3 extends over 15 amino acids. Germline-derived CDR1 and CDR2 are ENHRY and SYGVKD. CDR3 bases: TGTGCCATCAGTGAACCACAGCGGGGCGGCGGTGAGCAGTTCTTC. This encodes CAISEPQRGGGEQFF.

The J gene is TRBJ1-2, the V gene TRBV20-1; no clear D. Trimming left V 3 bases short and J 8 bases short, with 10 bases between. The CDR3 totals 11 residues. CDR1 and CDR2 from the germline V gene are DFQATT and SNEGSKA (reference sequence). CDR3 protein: CSASDRGGYTF. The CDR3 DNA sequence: TGCAGTGCTAGCGACCGGGGAGGCTACACCTTC.